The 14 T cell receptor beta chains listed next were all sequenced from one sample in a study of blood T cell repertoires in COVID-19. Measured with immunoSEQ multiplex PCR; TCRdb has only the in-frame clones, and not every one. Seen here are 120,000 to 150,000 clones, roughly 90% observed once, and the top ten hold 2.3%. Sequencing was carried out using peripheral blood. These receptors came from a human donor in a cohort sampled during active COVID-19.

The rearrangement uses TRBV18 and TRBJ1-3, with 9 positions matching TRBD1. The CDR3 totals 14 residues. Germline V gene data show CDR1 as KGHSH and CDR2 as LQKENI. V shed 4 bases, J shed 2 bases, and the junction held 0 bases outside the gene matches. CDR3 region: CASSRDRAGNTIYF. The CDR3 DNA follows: TGTGCCAGCTCACGGGACAGGGCTGGAAACACCATATATTTT.

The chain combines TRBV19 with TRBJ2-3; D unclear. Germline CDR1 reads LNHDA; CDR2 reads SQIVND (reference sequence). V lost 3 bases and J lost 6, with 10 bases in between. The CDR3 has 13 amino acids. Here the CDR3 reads CASSIQRSDTQYF. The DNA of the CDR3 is TGTGCCAGTAGTATCCAGAGGTCGGATACGCAGTATTTT.

DNA of the CDR3: TGTGCCAGCACCCGAGCCGGGGGGGGCTACACCTTC. Its translation is CASTRAGGGYTF. V usage is TRBV6-6 and J usage is TRBJ1-2; tentative D call: TRBD1 (5 bases). Per germline, CDR1 MNHNY and CDR2 SVGAGI (reference sequence). This CDR3 spans 12 amino acids. The V gene lost 7 bases and the J gene lost 8 bases, with 14 bases spanning the gap.

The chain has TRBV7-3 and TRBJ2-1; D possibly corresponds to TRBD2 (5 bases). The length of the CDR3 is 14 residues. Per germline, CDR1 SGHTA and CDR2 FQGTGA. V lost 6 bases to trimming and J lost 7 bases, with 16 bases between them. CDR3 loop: CASRLSGSGNEQFF. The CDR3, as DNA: TGTGCCAGCAGGCTGAGCGGATCGGGGAATGAGCAGTTCTTC.

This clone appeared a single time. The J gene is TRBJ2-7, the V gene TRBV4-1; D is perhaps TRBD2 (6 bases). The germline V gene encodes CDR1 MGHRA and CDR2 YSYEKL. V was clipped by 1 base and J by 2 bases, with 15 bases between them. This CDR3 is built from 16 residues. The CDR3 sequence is CASSQVRGNPPYEQYF. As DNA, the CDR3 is TGCGCCAGCAGCCAAGTTCGCGGGAACCCCCCCTACGAGCAGTACTTC.

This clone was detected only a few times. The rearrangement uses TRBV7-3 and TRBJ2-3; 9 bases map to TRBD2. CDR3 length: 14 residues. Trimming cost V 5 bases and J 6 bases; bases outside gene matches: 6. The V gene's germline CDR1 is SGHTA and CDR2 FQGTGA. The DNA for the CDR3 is TGTGCCAGCAGCAAACTAGCGGGCCAGGATACGCAGTATTTT. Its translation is CASSKLAGQDTQYF.

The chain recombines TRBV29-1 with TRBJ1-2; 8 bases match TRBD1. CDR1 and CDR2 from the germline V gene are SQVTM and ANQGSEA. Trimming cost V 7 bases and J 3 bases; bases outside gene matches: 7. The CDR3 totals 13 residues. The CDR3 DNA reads TGCAGCGCCTCACAGGGGGTGGACTATGGCTACACCTTC. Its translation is CSASQGVDYGYTF.

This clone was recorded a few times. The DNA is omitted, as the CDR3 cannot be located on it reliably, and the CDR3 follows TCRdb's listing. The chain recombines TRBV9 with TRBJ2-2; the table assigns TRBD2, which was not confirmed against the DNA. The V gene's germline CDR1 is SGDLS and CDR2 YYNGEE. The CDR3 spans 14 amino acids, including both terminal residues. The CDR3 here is CASSALFGAGELFF.

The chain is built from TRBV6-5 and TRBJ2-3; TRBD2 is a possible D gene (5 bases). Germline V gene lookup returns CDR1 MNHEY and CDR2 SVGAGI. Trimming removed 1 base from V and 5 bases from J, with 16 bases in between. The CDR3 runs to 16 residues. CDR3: CASSYYASPSGDTQYF. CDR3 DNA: TGTGCCAGCAGTTACTATGCTAGCCCGTCGGGAGATACGCAGTATTTT.

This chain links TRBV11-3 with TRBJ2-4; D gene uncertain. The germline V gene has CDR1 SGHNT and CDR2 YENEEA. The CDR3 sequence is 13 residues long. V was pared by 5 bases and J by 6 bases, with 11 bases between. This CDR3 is CASSPPGLNIQYF. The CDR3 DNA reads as TGTGCCAGCAGCCCCCCAGGTTTAAACATTCAGTACTTC.

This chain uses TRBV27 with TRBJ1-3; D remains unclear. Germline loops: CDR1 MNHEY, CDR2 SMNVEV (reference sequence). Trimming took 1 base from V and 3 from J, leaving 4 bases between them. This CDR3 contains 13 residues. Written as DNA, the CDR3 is TGTGCCAGCAGTTTATTCGTTGGAAACACCATATATTTT. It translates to CASSLFVGNTIYF.

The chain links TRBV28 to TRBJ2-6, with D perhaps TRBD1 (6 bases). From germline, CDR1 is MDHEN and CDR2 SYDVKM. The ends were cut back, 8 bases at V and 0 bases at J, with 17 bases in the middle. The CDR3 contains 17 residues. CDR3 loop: CASGPDSVSSGANVLTF. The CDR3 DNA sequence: TGTGCCAGCGGCCCGGACAGTGTTAGCTCTGGGGCCAACGTCCTGACTTTC.

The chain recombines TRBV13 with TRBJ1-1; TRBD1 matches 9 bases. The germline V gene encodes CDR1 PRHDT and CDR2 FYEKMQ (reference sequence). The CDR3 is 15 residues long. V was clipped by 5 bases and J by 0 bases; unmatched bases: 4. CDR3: CASSHGTGLNTEAFF. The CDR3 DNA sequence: TGTGCCAGCAGCCACGGGACAGGGCTGAACACTGAAGCTTTCTTT.

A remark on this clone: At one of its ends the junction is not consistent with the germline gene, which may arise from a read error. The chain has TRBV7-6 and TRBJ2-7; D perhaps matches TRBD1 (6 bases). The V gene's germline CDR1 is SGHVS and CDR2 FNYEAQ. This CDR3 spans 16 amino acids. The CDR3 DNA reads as TGTGCCAGCAGCTTAAGGCAGCAGGGGCCCCCGTACGGGCAGTACTTC. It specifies CASSLRQQGPPYGQYF.